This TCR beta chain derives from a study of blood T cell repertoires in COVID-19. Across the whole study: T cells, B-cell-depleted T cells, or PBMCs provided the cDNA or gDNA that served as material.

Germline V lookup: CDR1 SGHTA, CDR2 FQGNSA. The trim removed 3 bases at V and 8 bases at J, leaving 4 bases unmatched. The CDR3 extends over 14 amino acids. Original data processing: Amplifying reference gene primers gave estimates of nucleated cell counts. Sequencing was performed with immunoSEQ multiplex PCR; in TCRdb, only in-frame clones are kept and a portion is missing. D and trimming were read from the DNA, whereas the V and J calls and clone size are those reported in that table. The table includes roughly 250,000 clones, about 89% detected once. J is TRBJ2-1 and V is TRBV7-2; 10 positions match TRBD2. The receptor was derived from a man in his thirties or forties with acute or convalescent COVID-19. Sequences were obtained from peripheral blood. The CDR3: CASSFSGGLYEQFF. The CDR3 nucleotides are TGTGCCAGCAGCTTTAGCGGGGGGTTGTATGAGCAGTTCTTC. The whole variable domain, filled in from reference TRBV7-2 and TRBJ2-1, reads GAGVSQSPSNKVTEKGKDVELRCDPISGHTALYWYRQSLGQGLEFLIYFQGNSAPDKSGLPSDRFSAERTGGSVSTLTIQRTQQEDSAVYLCASSFSGGLYEQFFGPGTRLTVL.